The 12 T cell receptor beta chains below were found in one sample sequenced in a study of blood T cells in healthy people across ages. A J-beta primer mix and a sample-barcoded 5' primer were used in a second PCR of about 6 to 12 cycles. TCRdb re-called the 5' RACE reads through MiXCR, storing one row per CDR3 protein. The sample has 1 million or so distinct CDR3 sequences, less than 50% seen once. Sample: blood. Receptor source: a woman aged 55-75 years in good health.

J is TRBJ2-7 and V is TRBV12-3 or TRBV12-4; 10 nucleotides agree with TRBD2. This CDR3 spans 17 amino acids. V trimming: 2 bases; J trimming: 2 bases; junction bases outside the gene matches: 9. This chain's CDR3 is CASSLSKKTSGTYEQYF. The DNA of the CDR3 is TGTGCCAGCAGTTTAAGTAAGAAAACTAGCGGGACCTACGAGCAGTACTTC.

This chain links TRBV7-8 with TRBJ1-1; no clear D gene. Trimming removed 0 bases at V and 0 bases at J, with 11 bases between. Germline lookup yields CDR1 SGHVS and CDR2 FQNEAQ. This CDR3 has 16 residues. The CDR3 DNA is TGTGCCAGCAGCTTAGCGTCACCAGACATGAACACTGAAGCTTTCTTT. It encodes CASSLASPDMNTEAFF.

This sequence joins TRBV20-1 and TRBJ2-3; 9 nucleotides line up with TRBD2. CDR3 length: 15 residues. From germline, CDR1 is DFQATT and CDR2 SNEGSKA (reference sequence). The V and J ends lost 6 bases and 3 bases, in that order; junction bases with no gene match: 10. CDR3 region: CSATLGLAGTDTQYF. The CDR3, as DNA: TGCAGTGCGACCCTCGGGCTAGCGGGAACAGATACGCAGTATTTT.

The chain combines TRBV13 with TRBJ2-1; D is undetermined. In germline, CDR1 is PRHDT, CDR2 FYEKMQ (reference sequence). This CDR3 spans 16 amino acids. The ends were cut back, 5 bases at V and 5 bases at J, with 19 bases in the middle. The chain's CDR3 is CASSPRSRNLNNEQFF. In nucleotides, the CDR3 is TGTGCCAGCAGCCCCAGGTCGAGGAACCTTAACAATGAGCAGTTCTTC.

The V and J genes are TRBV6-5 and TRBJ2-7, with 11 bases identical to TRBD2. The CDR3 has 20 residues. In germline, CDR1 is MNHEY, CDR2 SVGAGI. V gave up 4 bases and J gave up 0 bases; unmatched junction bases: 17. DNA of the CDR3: TGTGCCAGCAGTTCCTCTTACTCTGGGCTAGCGGGAGGAGTCTCCTACGAGCAGTACTTC. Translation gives CASSSSYSGLAGGVSYEQYF.

The chain's CDR3 is CASSLAALNEQFF. The CDR3 DNA reads TGCGCCAGCAGCTTAGCGGCCCTCAATGAGCAGTTCTTC. The gene calls are TRBV5-1 and TRBJ2-1; a weak D match, TRBD2 (5 bases). This CDR3 is 13 amino acids long. The germline gives CDR1 SGHRS, CDR2 YFSETQ. V lost 2 bases and J 6 bases, leaving 9 bases between the germline ends.

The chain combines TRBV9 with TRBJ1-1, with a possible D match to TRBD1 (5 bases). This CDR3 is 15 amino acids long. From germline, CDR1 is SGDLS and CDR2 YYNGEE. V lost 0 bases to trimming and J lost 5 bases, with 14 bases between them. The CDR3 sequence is CASSVGVGANTEAFF. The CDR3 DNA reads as TGTGCCAGCAGCGTAGGGGTAGGGGCGAATACTGAAGCTTTCTTT. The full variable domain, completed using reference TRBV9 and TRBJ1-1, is DSGVTQTPKHLITATGQRVTLRCSPRSGDLSVYWYQQSLDQGLQFLIQYYNGEERAKGNILERFSAQQFPDLHSELNLSSLELGDSALYFCASSVGVGANTEAFFGQGTRLTVV.

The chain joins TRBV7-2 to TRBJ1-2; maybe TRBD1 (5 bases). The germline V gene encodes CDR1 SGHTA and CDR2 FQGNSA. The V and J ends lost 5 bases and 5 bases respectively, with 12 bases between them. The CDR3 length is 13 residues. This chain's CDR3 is CASSAYGGYGYTF. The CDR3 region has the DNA TGTGCCAGCAGCGCCTATGGGGGGTATGGCTACACCTTC.

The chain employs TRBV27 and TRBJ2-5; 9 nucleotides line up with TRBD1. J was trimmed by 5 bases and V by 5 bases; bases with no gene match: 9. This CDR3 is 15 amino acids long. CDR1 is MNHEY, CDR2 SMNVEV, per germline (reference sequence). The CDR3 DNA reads TGTGCCAGCAGTCCCTGGACAGGGGCGGTGGAGACCCAGTACTTC. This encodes CASSPWTGAVETQYF.

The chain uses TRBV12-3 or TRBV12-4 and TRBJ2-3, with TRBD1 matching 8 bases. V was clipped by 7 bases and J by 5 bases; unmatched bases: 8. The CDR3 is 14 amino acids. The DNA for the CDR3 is TGTGCCAGCACTTTGGACAGGGCGGGAGATACGCAGTATTTT. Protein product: CASTLDRAGDTQYF.

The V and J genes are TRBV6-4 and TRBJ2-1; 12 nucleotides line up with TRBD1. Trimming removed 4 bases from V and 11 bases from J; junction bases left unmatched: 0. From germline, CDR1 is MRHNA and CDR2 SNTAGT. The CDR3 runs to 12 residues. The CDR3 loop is CASSGDRGQQFF. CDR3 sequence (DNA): TGTGCCAGCAGTGGGGACAGGGGGCAGCAGTTCTTC.

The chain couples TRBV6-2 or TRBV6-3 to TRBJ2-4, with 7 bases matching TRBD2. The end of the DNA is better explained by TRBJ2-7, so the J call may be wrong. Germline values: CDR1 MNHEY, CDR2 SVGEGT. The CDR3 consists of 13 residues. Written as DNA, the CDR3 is TGTGCCAGCACCAACGCGGGGGTCTACGAGCAGTACTTC. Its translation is CASTNAGVYEQYF.